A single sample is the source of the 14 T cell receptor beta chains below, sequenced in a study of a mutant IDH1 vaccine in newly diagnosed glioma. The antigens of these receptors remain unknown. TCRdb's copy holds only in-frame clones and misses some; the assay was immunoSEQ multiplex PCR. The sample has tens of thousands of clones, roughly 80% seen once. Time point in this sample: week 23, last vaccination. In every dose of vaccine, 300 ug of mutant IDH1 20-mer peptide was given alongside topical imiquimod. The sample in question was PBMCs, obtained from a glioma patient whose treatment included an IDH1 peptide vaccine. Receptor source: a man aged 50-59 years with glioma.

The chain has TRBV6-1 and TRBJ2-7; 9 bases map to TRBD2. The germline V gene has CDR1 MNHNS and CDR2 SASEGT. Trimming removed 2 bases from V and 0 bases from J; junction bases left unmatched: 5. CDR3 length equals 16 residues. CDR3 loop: CASSELAGAFSYEQYF. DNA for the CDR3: TGTGCCAGCAGTGAATTAGCGGGGGCTTTCTCCTACGAGCAGTACTTC.

The CDR3 nucleotides read TGTGCCAGCAGCCCAGGATTTATCCTTACAGATACGCAGTATTTT. Translated, it gives CASSPGFILTDTQYF. The chain is built from TRBV7-2 and TRBJ2-3; D unclear. The CDR3 covers 15 residues. In germline, CDR1 is SGHTA, CDR2 FQGNSA. V gave up 5 bases and J gave up 3 bases, with 15 bases separating them.

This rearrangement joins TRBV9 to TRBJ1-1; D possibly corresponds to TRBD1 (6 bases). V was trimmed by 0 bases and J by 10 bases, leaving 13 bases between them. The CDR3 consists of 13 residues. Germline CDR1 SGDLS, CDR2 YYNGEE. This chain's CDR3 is CASSVAGGPLAFF. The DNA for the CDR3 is TGTGCCAGCAGCGTAGCTGGGGGCCCTTTAGCTTTCTTT.

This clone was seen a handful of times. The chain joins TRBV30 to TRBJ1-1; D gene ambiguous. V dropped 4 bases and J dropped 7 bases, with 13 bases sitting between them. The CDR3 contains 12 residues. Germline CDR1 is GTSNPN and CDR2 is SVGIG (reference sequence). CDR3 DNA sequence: TGTGCCTGGAAGGTCTGGCAGTATGAAGCTTTCTTT. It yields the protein CAWKVWQYEAFF.

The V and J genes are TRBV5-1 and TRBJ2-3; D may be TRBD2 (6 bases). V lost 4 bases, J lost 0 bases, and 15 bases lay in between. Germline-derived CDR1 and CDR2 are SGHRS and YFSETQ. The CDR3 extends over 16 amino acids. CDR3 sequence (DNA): TGCGCCAGCAGCGGAGGGCTCACAGCTAGCACAGATACGCAGTATTTT. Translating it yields CASSGGLTASTDTQYF.

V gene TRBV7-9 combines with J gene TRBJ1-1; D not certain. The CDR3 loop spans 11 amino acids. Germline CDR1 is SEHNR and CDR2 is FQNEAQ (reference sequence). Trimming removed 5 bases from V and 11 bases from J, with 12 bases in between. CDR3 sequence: CASSPGDSAFF. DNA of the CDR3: TGTGCCAGCAGCCCAGGTGACTCTGCTTTCTTT.

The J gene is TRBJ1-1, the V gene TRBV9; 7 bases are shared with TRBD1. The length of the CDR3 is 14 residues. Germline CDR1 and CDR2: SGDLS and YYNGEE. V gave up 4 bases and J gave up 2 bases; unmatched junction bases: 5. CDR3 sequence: CASSMGQLNTEAFF. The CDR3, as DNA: TGTGCCAGCAGCATGGGACAGCTTAACACTGAAGCTTTCTTT.

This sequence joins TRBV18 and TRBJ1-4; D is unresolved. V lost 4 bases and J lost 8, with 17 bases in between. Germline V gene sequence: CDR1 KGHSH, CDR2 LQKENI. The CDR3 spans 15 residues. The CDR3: CASSRAPVMEEKLFF. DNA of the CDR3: TGTGCCAGCTCACGGGCTCCAGTAATGGAGGAAAAACTGTTTTTT. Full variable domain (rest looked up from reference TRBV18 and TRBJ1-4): NAGVMQNPRHLVRRRGQEARLRCSPMKGHSHVYWYRQLPEEGLKFMVYLQKENIIDESGMPKERFSAEFPKEGPSILRIQQVVRGDSAAYFCASSRAPVMEEKLFFGSGTQLSVL.

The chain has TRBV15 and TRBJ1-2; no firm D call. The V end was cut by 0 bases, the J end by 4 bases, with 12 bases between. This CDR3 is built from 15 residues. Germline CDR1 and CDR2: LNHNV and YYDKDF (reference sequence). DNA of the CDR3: TGTGCCACCAGCAGAGATACGGGTCAGCTCTATGGCTACACCTTC. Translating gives CATSRDTGQLYGYTF. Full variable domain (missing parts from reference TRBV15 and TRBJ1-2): DAMVIQNPRYQVTQFGKPVTLSCSQTLNHNVMYWYQQKSSQAPKLLFHYYDKDFNNEADTPDNFQSRRPNTSFCFLDIRSPGLGDTAMYLCATSRDTGQLYGYTFGSGTRLTVV.

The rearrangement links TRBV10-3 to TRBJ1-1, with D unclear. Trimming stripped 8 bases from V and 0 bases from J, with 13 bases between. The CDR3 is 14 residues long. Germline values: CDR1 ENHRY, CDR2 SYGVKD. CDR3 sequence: CAIYAGGMNTEAFF. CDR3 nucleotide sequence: TGTGCCATCTATGCAGGCGGGATGAACACTGAAGCTTTCTTT.

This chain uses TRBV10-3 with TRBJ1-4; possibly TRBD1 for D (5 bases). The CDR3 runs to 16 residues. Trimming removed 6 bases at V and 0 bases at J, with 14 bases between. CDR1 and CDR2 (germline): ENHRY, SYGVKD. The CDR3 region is CAIRGDRGATNEKLFF. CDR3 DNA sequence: TGTGCCATCAGGGGAGACAGAGGGGCAACTAATGAAAAACTGTTTTTT.

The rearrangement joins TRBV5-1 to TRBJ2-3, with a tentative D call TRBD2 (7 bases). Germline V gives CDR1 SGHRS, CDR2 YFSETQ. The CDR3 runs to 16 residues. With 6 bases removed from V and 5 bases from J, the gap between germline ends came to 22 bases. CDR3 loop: CASTSMRGGMRDTQYF. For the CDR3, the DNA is TGCGCCAGCACGAGTATGAGGGGGGGCATGAGAGATACGCAGTATTTT. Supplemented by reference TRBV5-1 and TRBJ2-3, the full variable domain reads KAGVTQTPRYLIKTRGQQVTLSCSPISGHRSVSWYQQTPGQGLQFLFEYFSETQRNKGNFPGRFSGRQFSNSRSEMNVSTLELGDSALYLCASTSMRGGMRDTQYFGPGTRLTVL.

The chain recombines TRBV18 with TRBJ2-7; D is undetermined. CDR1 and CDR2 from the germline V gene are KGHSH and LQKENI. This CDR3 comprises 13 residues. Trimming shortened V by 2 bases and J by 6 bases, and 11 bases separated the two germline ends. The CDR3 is CASSPEDPSEQYF. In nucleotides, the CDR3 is TGTGCCAGCTCACCAGAGGATCCCTCCGAGCAGTACTTC.

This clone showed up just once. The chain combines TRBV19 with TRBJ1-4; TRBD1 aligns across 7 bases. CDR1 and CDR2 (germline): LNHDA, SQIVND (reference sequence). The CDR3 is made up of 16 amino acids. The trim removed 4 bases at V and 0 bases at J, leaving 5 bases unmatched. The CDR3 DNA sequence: TGTGCCAGTAGTAGGGACAGTTCAGCAACTAATGAAAAACTGTTTTTT. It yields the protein CASSRDSSATNEKLFF.